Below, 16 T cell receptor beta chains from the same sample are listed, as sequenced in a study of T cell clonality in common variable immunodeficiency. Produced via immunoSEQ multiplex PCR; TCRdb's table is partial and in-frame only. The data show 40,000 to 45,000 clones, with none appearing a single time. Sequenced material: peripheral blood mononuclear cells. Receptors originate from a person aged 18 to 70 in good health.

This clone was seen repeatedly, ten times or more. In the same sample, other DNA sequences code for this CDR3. The CDR3 bases that were read are TGTGCCAGCAGTGAAGGGACAGGAGACACCGGGGAG. Protein: CASSEGTGDTGE. The CDR3 as a whole reads CASSEGTGDTGELFF. The V call is TRBV6-1, the J call TRBJ2-2, with 7 bases fitting TRBD1. The sequence runs out 3 residues before the end of the CDR3; the remainder is reconstructed from the germline J gene. The germline V gene has CDR1 MNHNS and CDR2 SASEGT. V gave up 1 base and J gave up 3 bases; unmatched junction bases: 2. The CDR3 is made up of 15 amino acids.

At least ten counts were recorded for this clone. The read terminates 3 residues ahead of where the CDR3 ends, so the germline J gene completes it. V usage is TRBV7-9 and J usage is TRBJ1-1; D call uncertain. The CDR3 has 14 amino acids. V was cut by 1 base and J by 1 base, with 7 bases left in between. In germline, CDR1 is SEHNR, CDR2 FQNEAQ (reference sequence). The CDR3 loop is CASSLGLANTEAFF. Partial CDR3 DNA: TGTGCCAGCAGCTTAGGTTTAGCGAACACTGAA.

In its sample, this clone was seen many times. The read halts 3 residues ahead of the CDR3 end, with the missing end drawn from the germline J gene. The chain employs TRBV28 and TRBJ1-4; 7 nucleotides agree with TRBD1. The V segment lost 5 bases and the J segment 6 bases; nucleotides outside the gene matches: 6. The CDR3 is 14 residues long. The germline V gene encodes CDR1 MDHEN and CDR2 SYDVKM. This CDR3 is CASSIGDSYEKLFF. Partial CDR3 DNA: TGTGCCAGCAGTATAGGGGACAGTTATGAAAAA.

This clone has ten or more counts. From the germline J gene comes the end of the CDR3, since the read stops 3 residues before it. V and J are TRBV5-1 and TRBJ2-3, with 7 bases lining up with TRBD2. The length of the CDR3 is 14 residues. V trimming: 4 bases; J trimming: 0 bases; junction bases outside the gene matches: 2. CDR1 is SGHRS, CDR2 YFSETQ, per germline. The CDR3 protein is CASSLAASTDTQYF. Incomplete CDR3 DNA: TGCGCCAGCAGCCTAGCGGCTAGCACAGATACG.

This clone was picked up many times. The CDR3 loop reads CASSERRTGAWGYTF. The CDR3 DNA, read in part, is TGTGCCAGCAGTGAACGCAGGACAGGGGCGTGGGGC. The chain couples TRBV6-1 to TRBJ1-2; TRBD1 matches at 9 bases. Read coverage stops 3 residues before the CDR3 terminus; the germline J gene supplies the remainder. Germline V gene lookup returns CDR1 MNHNS and CDR2 SASEGT. CDR3 length equals 15 residues.

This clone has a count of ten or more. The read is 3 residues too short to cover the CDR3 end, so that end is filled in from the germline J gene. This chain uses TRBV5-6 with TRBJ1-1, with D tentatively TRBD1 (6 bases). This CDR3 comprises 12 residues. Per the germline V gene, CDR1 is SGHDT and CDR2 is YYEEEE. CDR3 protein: CASTWGGTEAFF. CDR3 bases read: TGTGCCAGCACCTGGGGTGGGACAGAA.

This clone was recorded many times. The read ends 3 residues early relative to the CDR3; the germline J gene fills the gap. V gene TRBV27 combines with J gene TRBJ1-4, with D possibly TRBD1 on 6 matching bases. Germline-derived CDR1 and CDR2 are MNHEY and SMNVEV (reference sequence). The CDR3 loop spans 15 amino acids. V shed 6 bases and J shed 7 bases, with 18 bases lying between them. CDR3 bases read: TGTGCCAGCAGCCGAAGAGGGGGGGTGGGTGAAAAA. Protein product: CASSRRGGVGEK. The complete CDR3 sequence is CASSRRGGVGEKLFF. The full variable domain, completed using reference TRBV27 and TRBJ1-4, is EAQVTQNPRYLITVTGKKLTVTCSQNMNHEYMSWYRQDPGLGLRQIYYSMNVEVTDKGDVPEGYKVSRKEKRNFPLILESPSPNQTSLYFCASSRRGGVGEKLFFGSGTQLSVL.

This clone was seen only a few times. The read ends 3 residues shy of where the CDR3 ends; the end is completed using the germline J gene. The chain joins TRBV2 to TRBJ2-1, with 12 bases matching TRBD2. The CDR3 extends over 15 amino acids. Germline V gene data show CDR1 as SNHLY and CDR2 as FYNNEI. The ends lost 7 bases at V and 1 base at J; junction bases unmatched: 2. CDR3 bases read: TGTGCCAGCACCGGGACTAGCGGGTCCTACAATGAG. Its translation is CASTGTSGSYNE. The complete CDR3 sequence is CASTGTSGSYNEQFF.

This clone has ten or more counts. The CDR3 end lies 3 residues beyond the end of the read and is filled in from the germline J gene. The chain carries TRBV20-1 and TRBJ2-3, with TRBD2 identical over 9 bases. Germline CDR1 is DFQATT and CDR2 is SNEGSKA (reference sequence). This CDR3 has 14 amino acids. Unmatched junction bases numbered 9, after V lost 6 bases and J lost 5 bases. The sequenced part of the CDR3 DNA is TGCAGTGCGCGAATAGCGGGGGAGATAGATACG. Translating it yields CSARIAGEIDT. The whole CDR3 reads CSARIAGEIDTQYF.

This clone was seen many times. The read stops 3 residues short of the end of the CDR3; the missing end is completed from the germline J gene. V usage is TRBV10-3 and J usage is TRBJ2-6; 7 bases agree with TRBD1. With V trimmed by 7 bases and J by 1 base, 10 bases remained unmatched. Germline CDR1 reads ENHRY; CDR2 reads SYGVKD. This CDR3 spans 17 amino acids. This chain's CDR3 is CAIKSSGQPSGANVLTF. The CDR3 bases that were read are TGTGCCATCAAGAGCTCGGGACAGCCTTCTGGGGCCAACGTC.

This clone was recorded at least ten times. Incomplete CDR3 DNA: TGTGCCAGCAGCACTAGGACAGATATTAACACTGAA. Translating it yields CASSTRTDINTE. From start to end, the CDR3 is CASSTRTDINTEAFF. The J gene is TRBJ1-1, the V gene TRBV7-8; D may be TRBD1 (6 bases). The sequenced fragment ends 3 residues before the CDR3 boundary, so the rest is inferred from the germline J gene. The germline CDR1 and CDR2 sequences are SGHVS and FQNEAQ. The V gene lost 5 bases and the J gene lost 2 bases, with 15 bases spanning the gap. The CDR3 is made up of 15 amino acids.

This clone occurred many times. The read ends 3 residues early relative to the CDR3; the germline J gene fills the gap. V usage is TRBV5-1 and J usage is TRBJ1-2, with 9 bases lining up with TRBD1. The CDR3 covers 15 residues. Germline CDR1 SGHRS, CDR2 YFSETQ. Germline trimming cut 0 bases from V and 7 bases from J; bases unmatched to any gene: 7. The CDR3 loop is CASSLDGDRARGYTF. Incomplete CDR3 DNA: TGCGCCAGCAGCTTGGATGGGGACAGGGCTCGTGGC.

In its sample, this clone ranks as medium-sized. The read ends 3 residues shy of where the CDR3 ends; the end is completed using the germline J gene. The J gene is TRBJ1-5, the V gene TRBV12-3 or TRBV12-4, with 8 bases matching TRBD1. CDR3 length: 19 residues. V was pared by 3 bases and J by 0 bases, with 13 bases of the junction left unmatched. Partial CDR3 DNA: TGTGCCAGCAGTTTTTTCCCGGGACAGGTCGACTATAGCAATCAGCCC. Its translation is CASSFFPGQVDYSNQP. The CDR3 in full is CASSFFPGQVDYSNQPQHF.

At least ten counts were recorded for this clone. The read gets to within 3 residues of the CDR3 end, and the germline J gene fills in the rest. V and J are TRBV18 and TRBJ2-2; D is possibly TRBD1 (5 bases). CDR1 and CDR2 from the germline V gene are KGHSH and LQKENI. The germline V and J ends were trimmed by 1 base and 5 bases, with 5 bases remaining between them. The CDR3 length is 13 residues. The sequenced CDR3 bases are TGTGCCAGCTCACCACGACAGACCGGGGAG. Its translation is CASSPRQTGE. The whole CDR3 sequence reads CASSPRQTGELFF.

CDR3 DNA, as far as it was read: TGTGCCAGCAGCCCAGGGACAGGGGGCTTAATCGAG. Amino acid sequence: CASSPGTGGLIE. The CDR3 as a whole reads CASSPGTGGLIEQYF. The chain recombines TRBV7-9 with TRBJ2-7; 12 bases line up with TRBD1. The read ends 3 residues shy of where the CDR3 ends; the end is completed using the germline J gene. From germline, CDR1 is SEHNR and CDR2 FQNEAQ (reference sequence). V trimming: 5 bases; J trimming: 6 bases; junction bases outside the gene matches: 8. The CDR3 totals 15 residues. The full variable domain, in which reference TRBV7-9 and TRBJ2-7 provide the parts outside the CDR3, is DTGVSQNPRHKITKRGQNVTFRCDPISEHNRLYWYRQTLGQGPEFLTYFQNEAQLEKSRLLSDRFSAERPKGSFSTLEIQRTEQGDSAMYLCASSPGTGGLIEQYFGPGTRLTVT.

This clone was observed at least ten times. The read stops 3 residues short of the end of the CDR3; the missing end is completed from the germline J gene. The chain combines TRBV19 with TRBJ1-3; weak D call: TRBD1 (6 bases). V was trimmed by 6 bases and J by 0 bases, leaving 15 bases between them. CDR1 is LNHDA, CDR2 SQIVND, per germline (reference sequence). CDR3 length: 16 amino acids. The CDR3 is CASRPTQDSSGNTIYF. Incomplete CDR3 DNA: TGTGCCAGTAGACCTACTCAGGACAGCTCTGGAAACACC.